Following are 14 T cell receptor beta chains from one sample sequenced in a study of CXCR3-negative and CXCR3-positive naive CD8 T cells. The libraries of TRB cDNA were constructed through 5' RACE using UMI labels. TCRdb reprocessed the 5' RACE reads, with one entry per CDR3 protein and no DNA. This sample's table reports 38,000 or so distinct CDR3 sequences. Input material: naive CXCR3- CD8+ T cells from blood. Subset meaning: CD45RO-CCR7+CD27+CD95- naive CD8+ T cells lacking CXCR3 (TNR3-). The receptors shown here come from a human donor in good health. Some clones in this sample may be carry-over from other donors' samples.

The chain uses TRBV15 and TRBJ1-5; TCRdb gives TRBD1 as the D gene, but with no DNA this cannot be confirmed. The CDR3 loop spans 14 amino acids. Germline loops: CDR1 LNHNV, CDR2 YYDKDF (reference sequence). The CDR3 reads CATRNPAGGQPQHF.

The CDR3: CATGRDQPQHF. The rearrangement links TRBV24-1 to TRBJ1-5. CDR1 KGHDR and CDR2 SFDVKD come from the germline V gene. This CDR3 spans 11 amino acids.

The rearrangement uses TRBV20-1 and TRBJ2-1; no DNA is available, so the TRBD1 call from TCRdb remains unchecked. Germline lookup yields CDR1 DFQATT and CDR2 SNEGSKA (reference sequence). This CDR3 contains 15 residues. The CDR3 is CSARDLAGAYNEQFF.

Its frequency marks this clonotype as medium-sized (0.01 to 0.1%). This rearrangement joins TRBV5-5 to TRBJ2-7. Germline-derived CDR1 and CDR2 are SGHKS and YYEKEE (reference sequence). The CDR3 covers 12 residues. The CDR3: CASSLMGYEQYF.

V is TRBV6-2 or TRBV6-3 and J is TRBJ2-1. In germline, CDR1 is MNHEY, CDR2 SVGEGT. The CDR3 runs 14 residues. The CDR3: CASNNWMSYNEQFF.

This chain uses TRBV4-3 with TRBJ2-3. The CDR3 consists of 16 residues. Germline-derived CDR1 and CDR2 are LGHNA and YSLEER. CDR3 protein: CASSQGGYQPTDTQYF.

The V call is TRBV5-1, the J call TRBJ2-7; TCRdb's D call of TRBD2 is untestable without DNA. This CDR3 region has 14 residues. Germline CDR1 and CDR2: SGHRS and YFSETQ. CDR3 amino acids: CASSLTSGRNEQYF.

The rearrangement joins TRBV29-1 to TRBJ2-3. There are 11 residues in the CDR3. The germline V gene has CDR1 SQVTM and CDR2 ANQGSEA. CDR3 in amino acids: CSGSEWDTQYF.

This chain links TRBV7-9 with TRBJ2-3; absent DNA, TCRdb's TRBD1 call cannot be checked. The CDR3 runs 16 residues. The V gene's germline CDR1 is SEHNR and CDR2 FQNEAQ (reference sequence). The CDR3 spells CASSNRDRDNTDTQYF.

This clonotype ranks as medium-sized (0.01 to 0.1%) in terms of frequency. V gene TRBV29-1 combines with J gene TRBJ2-1. The CDR3 runs 12 residues. Germline-derived CDR1 and CDR2 are SQVTM and ANQGSEA. The chain's CDR3 is CSAQLLVNEQFF.

The rearrangement links TRBV6-2 or TRBV6-3 to TRBJ2-7. The germline gives CDR1 MNHEY, CDR2 SVGEGT. This CDR3 spans 12 amino acids. The CDR3 loop is CASSYYAYEQYF.

The genes are TRBV4-1 and TRBJ2-3; TCRdb's D call of TRBD2 is untestable without DNA. Germline-derived CDR1 and CDR2 are MGHRA and YSYEKL. The CDR3 totals 14 residues. CDR3 in amino acids: CASSREGGTDTQYF.

The genes are TRBV7-3 and TRBJ2-1; the TCRdb call, TRBD2, lacks DNA for checking. The CDR3 spans 17 residues. Germline V gene data show CDR1 as SGHTA and CDR2 as FQGTGA. The CDR3: CASSPPLGLAGYNEQFF.

The J gene is TRBJ1-1, the V gene TRBV29-1; TCRdb's assignment of TRBD1 cannot be checked, as there is no DNA. Germline CDR1 and CDR2: SQVTM and ANQGSEA. There are 12 residues in the CDR3. The CDR3 here is CSVVGDPTEAFF.